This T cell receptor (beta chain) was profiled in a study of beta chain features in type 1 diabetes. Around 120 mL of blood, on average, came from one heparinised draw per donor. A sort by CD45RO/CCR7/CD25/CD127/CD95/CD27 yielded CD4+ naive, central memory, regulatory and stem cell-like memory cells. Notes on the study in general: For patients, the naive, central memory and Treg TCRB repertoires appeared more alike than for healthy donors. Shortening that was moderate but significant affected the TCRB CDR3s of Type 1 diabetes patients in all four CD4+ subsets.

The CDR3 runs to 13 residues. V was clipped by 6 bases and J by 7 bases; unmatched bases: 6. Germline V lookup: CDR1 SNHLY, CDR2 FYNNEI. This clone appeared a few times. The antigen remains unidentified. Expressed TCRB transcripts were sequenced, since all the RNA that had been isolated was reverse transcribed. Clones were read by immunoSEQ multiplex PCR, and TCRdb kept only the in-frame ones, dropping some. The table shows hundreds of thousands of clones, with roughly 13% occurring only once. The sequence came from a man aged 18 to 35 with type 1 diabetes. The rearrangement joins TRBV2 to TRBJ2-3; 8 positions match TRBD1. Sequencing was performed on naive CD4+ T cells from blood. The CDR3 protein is CASRRDRGNTQYF. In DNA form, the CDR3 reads TGTGCCAGCAGACGCGACAGGGGAAATACGCAGTATTTT.